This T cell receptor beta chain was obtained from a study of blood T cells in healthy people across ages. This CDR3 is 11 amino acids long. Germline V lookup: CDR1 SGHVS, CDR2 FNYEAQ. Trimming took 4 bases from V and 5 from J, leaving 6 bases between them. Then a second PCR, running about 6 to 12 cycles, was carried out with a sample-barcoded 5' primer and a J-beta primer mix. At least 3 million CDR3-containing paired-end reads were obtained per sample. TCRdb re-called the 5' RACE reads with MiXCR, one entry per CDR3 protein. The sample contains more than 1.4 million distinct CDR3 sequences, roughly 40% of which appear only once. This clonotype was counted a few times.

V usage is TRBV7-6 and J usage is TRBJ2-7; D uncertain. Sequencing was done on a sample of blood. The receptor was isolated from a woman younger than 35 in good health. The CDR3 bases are TGTGCCAGCAGCTCAAACCACGAGCAGTACTTC. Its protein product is CASSSNHEQYF.